This TCR beta chain was sequenced during a study of early T cells in non-severe SARS-CoV-2 infection. As for the study in general: Chains were not paired, and sequencing was done on bulk RNA from unsorted whole blood.

Germline CDR1 reads SGHRS; CDR2 reads YFSETQ. V was shortened by 0 bases and J by 2 bases, with 14 bases between the two germline ends. This CDR3 region has 16 residues. In TCRdb, the 5' RACE reads were re-called with MiXCR into one record per CDR3 protein. Of 55,000 to 80,000 distinct CDR3 sequences detected, roughly 9% appear once; the ten largest clones hold around 15%. The specimen comprised whole blood, sampled at baseline. This receptor was obtained from an adult who was a healthcare worker with PCR-confirmed SARS-CoV-2 infection or an uninfected control (not recorded which). The V gene is TRBV5-1, the J gene TRBJ2-5; D perhaps matches TRBD2 (5 bases). CDR3 sequence (DNA): TGCGCCAGCAGCTTGGCTCTACCTTCGGGGCAAGAGACCCAGTACTTC. It is translated as CASSLALPSGQETQYF.